Below are 26 T cell receptor beta chains sequenced from a single sample in a study of T cells in Graves' hyperthyroidism and ophthalmopathy. TCR beta CDR3 region amplification was performed from RNA transcripts. A set of HTBI primers served as the primers for a first-round RT-PCR of the TCR CDR3. Using its own MiXCR run on the multiplex PCR reads, TCRdb lists one record per CDR3 protein. Seen here are 500,000 to 650,000 distinct CDR3 sequences, 35% to 50% observed once, and the top ten hold around 44%. The sample consisted of peripheral blood or thyroid tissue (not recorded which). The receptors shown here come from an adult woman with Graves' disease, either hyperthyroidism or ophthalmopathy (not recorded which).

DNA of the CDR3: TGTGCCAGCAGTGATGGACAGGGCAGGACTGGGGCCAACGTCCTGACTTTC. Protein product: CASSDGQGRTGANVLTF. V usage is TRBV25-1 and J usage is TRBJ2-6; 8 bases align to TRBD1. Per the germline V gene, CDR1 is MGHDK and CDR2 is SYGVNS. The J segment lost 2 bases and the V segment lost 3 bases, leaving 6 bases of the junction unmatched. The CDR3 contains 17 residues.

The chain links TRBV6-5 to TRBJ2-5; D unclear. This CDR3 is built from 15 residues. Per the germline V gene, CDR1 is MNHEY and CDR2 is SVGAGI. V gave up 0 bases and J gave up 0 bases, with 8 bases separating them. The CDR3 DNA reads as TGTGCCAGCAGTTACTCGCGGCTGCACCAAGAGACCCAGTACTTC. Protein sequence: CASSYSRLHQETQYF.

This clonotype was observed at least ten times. This sequence joins TRBV29-1 and TRBJ2-7; D is possibly TRBD2 (6 bases). The germline V gene has CDR1 SQVTM and CDR2 ANQGSEA. Trimming cost V 4 bases and J 0 bases, with 10 bases left between them. The CDR3 is made up of 13 amino acids. This chain's CDR3 is CSVGGRSSYEQYF. The CDR3 nucleotides read TGCAGCGTTGGGGGGAGGAGCTCCTACGAGCAGTACTTC.

The sample holds many counts of this clonotype. The chain employs TRBV19 and TRBJ1-5, with no clear D. The CDR3 has 13 residues. Trimming pared 6 bases from V and 3 bases from J, leaving 9 bases between. Germline V lookup: CDR1 LNHDA, CDR2 SQIVND (reference sequence). The CDR3 spells CASRWTTNQPQHF. The CDR3 DNA sequence: TGTGCCAGTAGGTGGACTACCAATCAGCCCCAGCATTTT.

This clonotype came up many times. This chain uses TRBV5-1 with TRBJ2-7, with TRBD2 identical over 11 bases. The length of the CDR3 is 16 residues. With 0 bases clipped from V and 9 bases from J, the junction kept 11 bases outside the gene matches. Germline CDR1 reads SGHRS; CDR2 reads YFSETQ. Written as DNA, the CDR3 is TGCGCCAGCAGCTTGGCCTCCGGTACAGGACTAGCGGGGCAGTACTTC. This encodes CASSLASGTGLAGQYF.

This clonotype was picked up many times. This chain connects TRBV9 to TRBJ2-6; tentative D call: TRBD2 (6 bases). Germline V CDR1 and CDR2: SGDLS, YYNGEE. The CDR3 runs 15 residues. V shed 3 bases and J shed 4 bases, with 11 bases lying between them. The CDR3 protein is CASSGGGAGANVLTF. For the CDR3, the DNA is TGTGCCAGCAGCGGGGGAGGAGCCGGGGCCAACGTCCTGACTTTC.

This clonotype showed up just a few times. The rearrangement uses TRBV18 and TRBJ1-2; 9 bases match TRBD1. Germline CDR1 KGHSH, CDR2 LQKENI. Trimming took 1 base from V and 10 from J; bases not matched to a gene: 7. This CDR3 has 14 amino acids. CDR3 protein: CASSPRTGEGAYTF. CDR3 nucleotide sequence: TGTGCCAGCTCACCACGGACAGGGGAGGGTGCCTACACCTTC.

As to this clonotype: The junction does not match germline at one end; this may be a read error. The chain carries TRBV10-3 and TRBJ1-1; TRBD1 agrees at 7 bases. Germline CDR1 ENHRY, CDR2 SYGVKD. The CDR3 extends over 13 amino acids. The CDR3 nucleotides are TGTGCCATCAGCGTCCCGGGACAGAAATCAGCTTCCTTT. Translation gives CAISVPGQKSASF.

This clonotype came up a few times. The CDR3 coding sequence is TGTGCCACCAAGGGCTCTAGCAGCTACGAGCAGTACTTC. Translating it yields CATKGSSSYEQYF. V usage is TRBV28 and J usage is TRBJ2-7; TRBD2 is a possible D gene (5 bases). The germline V gene encodes CDR1 MDHEN and CDR2 SYDVKM. CDR3 length equals 13 residues. Trimming removed 10 bases at V and 3 bases at J, with 16 bases between.

The chain links TRBV7-2 to TRBJ1-2; maybe TRBD1 (5 bases). The CDR3 runs 14 residues. V shed 3 bases and J shed 4 bases, with 12 bases lying between them. Germline V gives CDR1 SGHTA, CDR2 FQGNSA. The CDR3 DNA follows: TGTGCCAGCAGCTTTCAGGGCGGAAGCTATGGCTACACCTTC. Amino acid sequence: CASSFQGGSYGYTF.

This clonotype was seen a few times. The genes are TRBV7-2 and TRBJ2-7; D might be TRBD1 or TRBD2, each matching 5 bases. V gave up 2 bases and J gave up 0 bases, with 8 bases separating them. The CDR3 is 14 amino acids. In germline, CDR1 is SGHTA, CDR2 FQGNSA. The CDR3 loop is CASSLIGASYEQYF. The CDR3 region has the DNA TGTGCCAGCAGCTTAATCGGGGCCTCCTACGAGCAGTACTTC.

This rearrangement joins TRBV30 to TRBJ2-6; D not resolved. Trimming stripped 3 bases from V and 0 bases from J, with 3 bases between. The CDR3 is 13 residues long. Germline CDR1 is GTSNPN and CDR2 is SVGIG (reference sequence). The CDR3: CAWSLSGANVLTF. The CDR3 DNA follows: TGTGCCTGGAGCCTCTCTGGGGCCAACGTCCTGACTTTC.

This clonotype was recorded at least ten times. The chain has TRBV6-6 and TRBJ1-2; TRBD1 aligns across 8 bases. Looked up from germline, CDR1 is MNHNY and CDR2 is SVGAGI (reference sequence). The CDR3 contains 12 residues. Losses at the gene ends were 5 bases for V and 6 bases for J; bases not matched to a gene: 2. The CDR3 region has the DNA TGTGCCAGCAGTGGGACAGGCGATGGCTACACCTTC. Protein: CASSGTGDGYTF.

The V call is TRBV5-4, the J call TRBJ1-4, with a weak D call TRBD1 (6 bases). Trimming shortened V by 0 bases and J by 8 bases, and 11 bases separated the two germline ends. The germline gives CDR1 SGHNT, CDR2 YYREEE (reference sequence). This CDR3 spans 14 amino acids. As DNA, the CDR3 is TGTGCCAGCAGCTTGGACCCAGGGGAGGAAAAACTGTTTTTT. Translation gives CASSLDPGEEKLFF.

There are many counts of this clonotype. The chain has TRBV20-1 and TRBJ2-7; D not resolved. Per germline, CDR1 DFQATT and CDR2 SNEGSKA (reference sequence). Trimming took off 2 bases at V and 4 bases at J, with 9 bases between the two ends. The CDR3 sequence is 12 residues long. The CDR3 loop is CSARFSSYEQYF. CDR3 DNA sequence: TGCAGTGCTAGATTTAGTAGTTACGAGCAGTACTTC.

This clonotype has just a few counts. The chain is built from TRBV15 and TRBJ2-7; perhaps TRBD2 as D (6 bases). V shed 0 bases and J shed 0 bases, with 9 bases lying between them. This CDR3 contains 15 residues. Germline-derived CDR1 and CDR2 are LNHNV and YYDKDF (reference sequence). CDR3 protein: CATSRDRGISYEQYF. The CDR3 region has the DNA TGTGCCACCAGCAGAGATCGGGGGATCTCCTACGAGCAGTACTTC.

This clonotype appeared a few times. This chain joins TRBV15 and TRBJ2-5; D might be TRBD2 (5 bases). Trimming removed 5 bases at V and 2 bases at J, with 9 bases between. In germline, CDR1 is LNHNV, CDR2 YYDKDF (reference sequence). This CDR3 region has 13 residues. The DNA of the CDR3 is TGTGCCACCAGCCCACGGGGACAAGAGACCCAGTACTTC. Translated: CATSPRGQETQYF.

The genes are TRBV6-5 and TRBJ1-1, with D perhaps TRBD1 (6 bases). Germline V CDR1 and CDR2: MNHEY, SVGAGI. V shed 7 bases and J shed 1 base, with 19 bases lying between them. The CDR3 extends over 16 amino acids. CDR3 DNA: TGTGCCAGCAAGAGTGGGCACAGGGAGGGGAACACTGAAGCTTTCTTT. Translated: CASKSGHREGNTEAFF.

This clonotype has at least ten counts. J is TRBJ2-7 and V is TRBV10-2; 10 bases map to TRBD2. CDR1 and CDR2 from the germline V gene are WSHSY and SAAADI. The junction had 5 bases not matched to a gene; V was cut back by 9 bases and J by 6 bases. CDR3 length: 12 amino acids. CDR3 sequence (DNA): TGCGCCAGTGCAAGCGGGAGGGTCGAGCAGTACTTC. Its protein product is CASASGRVEQYF.

This clonotype was picked up many times. The chain combines TRBV7-9 with TRBJ1-4; TRBD1 aligns across 8 bases. V gave up 5 bases and J gave up 8 bases; unmatched junction bases: 10. The CDR3 consists of 15 residues. Germline V gene lookup returns CDR1 SEHNR and CDR2 FQNEAQ (reference sequence). The CDR3 bases are TGTGCCAGCAGCAGCAGGACAGGGTTAGACGAAAAACTGTTTTTT. Its translation is CASSSRTGLDEKLFF.

The rearrangement links TRBV12-3 or TRBV12-4 to TRBJ2-7, with D perhaps TRBD1 (6 bases). Deletions cut 3 bases from V and 2 bases from J, with 14 bases between. The CDR3 runs 15 residues. The CDR3 loop is CASSFWGTPTYEQYF. The CDR3 DNA reads TGTGCCAGCAGTTTCTGGGGGACACCAACCTACGAGCAGTACTTC.

This clonotype occurred once. The gene calls are TRBV25-1 and TRBJ1-1, with a possible D match to TRBD1 (5 bases). Germline V gene lookup returns CDR1 MGHDK and CDR2 SYGVNS. Between the trimmed V and J ends, which lost 4 bases and 3 bases, there was a span of 15 bases. The CDR3 contains 15 residues. CDR3 loop: CASSAEQDRYTEAFF. In nucleotides, the CDR3 is TGTGCCAGCAGTGCGGAACAGGACCGGTACACTGAAGCTTTCTTT.

The sample holds many counts of this clonotype. The chain recombines TRBV12-3 or TRBV12-4 with TRBJ1-2; 7 bases are a match to TRBD1. V gave up 6 bases and J gave up 4 bases; unmatched junction bases: 5. The CDR3 runs 13 residues. The CDR3 sequence is CASSPTGSYGYTF. The CDR3 DNA reads as TGTGCCAGCAGCCCGACAGGGAGCTATGGCTACACCTTC.

The genes are TRBV29-1 and TRBJ2-7, with D unresolved. There are 8 residues in the CDR3. The V end lost 5 bases, the J end lost 5 bases, and 1 base lay between the germline ends. Germline loops: CDR1 SQVTM, CDR2 ANQGSEA. The CDR3 nucleotides are TGCAGCGTTAACGAGCAGTACTTC. Residues: CSVNEQYF.

This clonotype came up many times. The chain uses TRBV19 and TRBJ2-2; 14 nucleotides align to TRBD2. The CDR3 contains 15 residues. Losses at the gene ends were 4 bases for V and 6 bases for J; bases not matched to a gene: 1. The germline CDR1 and CDR2 sequences are LNHDA and SQIVND (reference sequence). The CDR3 loop is CASSKGLAGAGELFF. The CDR3 DNA reads TGTGCCAGTAGTAAGGGACTAGCGGGAGCCGGGGAGCTGTTTTTT.

The rearrangement joins TRBV20-1 to TRBJ1-6; TRBD1 aligns across 9 bases. The CDR3 runs to 13 residues. The V segment lost 3 bases and the J segment 8 bases; nucleotides outside the gene matches: 2. Germline CDR1 DFQATT, CDR2 SNEGSKA (reference sequence). The CDR3 region is CSASTGGDSPLHF. The CDR3 nucleotides read TGCAGTGCTAGCACAGGGGGCGATTCACCCCTCCACTTT.